This T cell receptor beta chain was profiled in a study of blood T cell repertoires in COVID-19. Study in general: Sites across the United States, Italy and Spain contributed samples from acute and convalescent COVID-19. T cells, B-cell-depleted T cells, or PBMCs supplied cDNA or gDNA.

Authors' analysis steps: Nucleated cell number was recorded as an estimate derived from reference gene primer amplification. TCRdb's table, derived via immunoSEQ multiplex PCR, lists solely in-frame clones and lacks some. That table furnishes V, J and clone size, whereas the DNA furnished D and trimming. There are around 100,000 clones in the sample; about nine tenths occur only once, and 4% to 5% lies in the top ten. This CDR3 has 17 amino acids. With 6 bases clipped from V and 0 bases from J, the junction kept 12 bases outside the gene matches. Germline CDR1 is GTSNPN and CDR2 is SVGIG (reference sequence).

The chain couples TRBV30 to TRBJ1-4, with TRBD1 matching 8 bases. The receptor comes from a man in his forties with acute or convalescent COVID-19. The sample comprised peripheral blood. This chain's CDR3 is CACGLTGEIATNEKLFF. The DNA of the CDR3 is TGTGCCTGCGGCTTGACAGGGGAGATCGCAACTAATGAAAAACTGTTTTTT.